This record covers a single T cell receptor beta chain. The germline gives CDR1 SGHTA, CDR2 FQGNSA. The CDR3 sequence is 18 residues long. Unmatched junction bases numbered 4, after V lost 1 base and J lost 0 bases. This sample stems from a study of blood T cell repertoires in COVID-19. Sequencing was performed with immunoSEQ multiplex PCR; in TCRdb, only in-frame clones are kept and a portion is missing. The top ten hold roughly 2.5% of the sample, which has about 73,000 clones, over 80% seen once. The sample taken for sequencing was peripheral blood. V usage is TRBV7-2 and J usage is TRBJ2-2, with 11 bases matching TRBD2. The sequence was collected from a man aged 80 or over with active or convalescent COVID-19. The CDR3 coding sequence is TGTGCCAGCAGCTTAGGGTCTAGCGGGAGGACGAACACCGGGGAGCTGTTTTTT. This codes for CASSLGSSGRTNTGELFF.